The entry below describes one T cell receptor beta chain. Antigen specificity is unknown. The sample originates from a study of T cell responses to AZD1222 COVID-19 vaccine. Germline CDR1 reads MGHRA; CDR2 reads YSYEKL. The CDR3 has 19 residues. Trimming cost V 4 bases and J 1 base, with 20 bases left between them. The method was immunoSEQ multiplex PCR; TCRdb's version includes in-frame clones alone and lacks a portion of them. This table holds 100,000 to 150,000 clones, more than 80% found once. Study-wide points: Breadth and depth of Spike-specific TCRs rose after two AZD1222 doses.

The material sequenced was peripheral blood, taken on day 0 of AZD1222 vaccination. The genes are TRBV4-1 and TRBJ1-6; perhaps TRBD1 as D (6 bases). The clonotype was recovered from an adult in good health. The CDR3 protein is CASSPSGGQGRSYNSPLHF. The CDR3 DNA reads TGCGCCAGCAGCCCCAGTGGGGGTCAGGGGAGGTCCTATAATTCACCCCTCCACTTT.